The 27 T cell receptor beta chains listed next were all sequenced from one sample in a study of T cell responses to AZD1222 COVID-19 vaccine. The data were produced by immunoSEQ multiplex PCR, yet TCRdb's version contains in-frame clones alone and is incomplete. This table has 120,000 to 150,000 clones, roughly 89% appearing once. Sequencing used peripheral blood, obtained 28 days after the second dose of the MenACWY control vaccine. The receptors come from an adult who received the MenACWY meningococcal vaccine as a control.

The V and J genes are TRBV19 and TRBJ2-4, with D perhaps TRBD1 (7 bases). The CDR3 loop spans 18 amino acids. The V gene lost 5 bases and the J gene lost 0 bases, with 20 bases spanning the gap. The germline V gene has CDR1 LNHDA and CDR2 SQIVND (reference sequence). Here the CDR3 DNA reads TGTGCCAGTAGTTCGGCGGGGCGGGACAGACTAGCCAAAAACATTCAGTACTTC. This translates into CASSSAGRDRLAKNIQYF.

The chain joins TRBV5-8 to TRBJ1-1; TRBD1 might be the D (5 bases). CDR1 and CDR2 (germline): SGHTS, YDEGEE. Trimming took 2 bases from V and 3 from J, leaving 11 bases between them. The CDR3 is made up of 14 amino acids. The CDR3 loop reads CASSFWGGDTEAFF. The CDR3 nucleotides are TGTGCCAGCAGCTTTTGGGGCGGGGACACTGAAGCTTTCTTT. The whole variable domain, remainder taken from reference TRBV5-8 and TRBJ1-1, is EAGVTQSPTHLIKTRGQQATLRCSPISGHTSVYWYQQALGLGLQFLLWYDEGEERNRGNFPPRFSGRQFPNYSSELNVNALELEDSALYLCASSFWGGDTEAFFGQGTRLTVV.

DNA for the CDR3: TGTGCTAGTGGTTTGGTATCCGGGACTTCGGACAATGAGCAGTTCTTC. Translating gives CASGLVSGTSDNEQFF. V usage is TRBV12-5 and J usage is TRBJ2-1, with D tentatively TRBD2 (6 bases). The CDR3 runs to 16 residues. Germline CDR1 and CDR2: LGHNT and FRNRAP. V shed 0 bases and J shed 5 bases, with 14 bases lying between them.

This sequence joins TRBV4-1 and TRBJ2-7; TRBD1 might be the D (6 bases). Trimming removed 1 base at V and 1 base at J, with 14 bases between. Germline V gives CDR1 MGHRA, CDR2 YSYEKL. This CDR3 has 16 residues. CDR3: CASSQGAGDLSYEQYF. In DNA form, the CDR3 reads TGCGCCAGCAGCCAAGGGGCAGGGGACCTTTCCTACGAGCAGTACTTC.

The genes are TRBV27 and TRBJ1-6; D unclear. Germline assignment: CDR1 MNHEY and CDR2 SMNVEV (reference sequence). This CDR3 contains 14 residues. Trimming pared 7 bases from V and 3 bases from J, leaving 10 bases between. The CDR3, as DNA: TGTGCCAGCACCCCGGGGTACTATAATTCACCCCTCCACTTT. The encoded protein is CASTPGYYNSPLHF.

This sequence joins TRBV7-2 and TRBJ1-1; no clear D. V dropped 7 bases and J dropped 1 base, with 13 bases sitting between them. The germline V gene has CDR1 SGHTA and CDR2 FQGNSA. The CDR3 is 14 residues long. The CDR3 protein is CASTDSGQNTEAFF. The CDR3 bases are TGTGCCAGCACCGATTCCGGGCAGAACACTGAAGCTTTCTTT.

Only one count was recorded for this clone. The rearrangement joins TRBV7-9 to TRBJ1-3; D ambiguous. Between the trimmed V and J ends, which lost 3 bases and 4 bases, there was a span of 7 bases. This CDR3 comprises 13 residues. From germline, CDR1 is SEHNR and CDR2 FQNEAQ (reference sequence). This CDR3 is CASSLGPGNTIYF. Here the CDR3 DNA reads TGTGCCAGCAGCTTGGGTCCAGGAAACACCATATATTTT. Variable domain in full (rest from reference TRBV7-9 and TRBJ1-3): DTGVSQNPRHKITKRGQNVTFRCDPISEHNRLYWYRQTLGQGPEFLTYFQNEAQLEKSRLLSDRFSAERPKGSFSTLEIQRTEQGDSAMYLCASSLGPGNTIYFGEGSWLTVV.

This clone was seen a handful of times. The chain links TRBV5-5 to TRBJ1-4, with no clear D. In germline, CDR1 is SGHKS, CDR2 YYEKEE (reference sequence). V gave up 0 bases and J gave up 4 bases, with 4 bases separating them. The CDR3 has 13 amino acids. The CDR3 bases are TGTGCCAGCAGCTTGGATCTTAATGAAAAACTGTTTTTT. Translation gives CASSLDLNEKLFF.

V usage is TRBV5-1 and J usage is TRBJ1-3; D is undetermined. Germline V gene data show CDR1 as SGHRS and CDR2 as YFSETQ. The CDR3 sequence is 16 residues long. Trimming shortened V by 6 bases and J by 0 bases, and 16 bases separated the two germline ends. Here the CDR3 reads CASTPIGSHSGNTIYF. DNA for the CDR3: TGCGCCAGCACCCCGATAGGCAGCCACTCTGGAAACACCATATATTTT.

The chain combines TRBV5-1 with TRBJ2-7; 10 bases are shared with TRBD1. This CDR3 spans 15 amino acids. Germline V gene sequence: CDR1 SGHRS, CDR2 YFSETQ. J lost 6 bases, V lost 4 bases, and 10 bases had no gene match. CDR3 in DNA: TGCGCCAGCAGCGTCCCCGGGACAGGGGTTAGCGAGCAGTACTTC. Its protein product is CASSVPGTGVSEQYF.

The chain combines TRBV6-6 with TRBJ2-6; D is unclear. Trimming took 6 bases from V and 4 from J, leaving 13 bases between them. This CDR3 is 15 amino acids long. CDR1 is MNHNY and CDR2 is SVGAGI in the germline V gene (reference sequence). The CDR3 coding sequence is TGTGCCAGCAGGATGATCCAGATAGGGGCCAACGTCCTGACTTTC. It specifies CASRMIQIGANVLTF.

This chain links TRBV20-1 with TRBJ2-7; D might be TRBD2 (6 bases). V lost 3 bases and J 4 bases, leaving 7 bases between the germline ends. The CDR3 contains 11 residues. Germline assignment: CDR1 DFQATT and CDR2 SNEGSKA (reference sequence). Here the CDR3 DNA reads TGCAGTGCTAGGGGGGGATACGAGCAGTACTTC. Translating gives CSARGGYEQYF.

The rearrangement links TRBV7-8 to TRBJ2-4; D is ambiguous. The CDR3 sequence is 14 residues long. Germline V gives CDR1 SGHVS, CDR2 FQNEAQ. V lost 5 bases and J lost 9, with 17 bases in between. CDR3 sequence (DNA): TGTGCCAGCAGCCCAGCCCCTGTCGCCAGCATTCAGTACTTC. Its translation is CASSPAPVASIQYF.

Note on this clone: Other DNA sequences within the sample encode an identical CDR3. J is TRBJ2-2 and V is TRBV15; D remains unclear. This CDR3 comprises 13 residues. The V gene lost 3 bases and the J gene lost 1 base, with 3 bases spanning the gap. CDR1 is LNHNV, CDR2 YYDKDF, per germline (reference sequence). The CDR3 DNA reads as TGTGCCACCAGCAGGGAGAACACCGGGGAGCTGTTTTTT. Residues: CATSRENTGELFF. Combining the CDR3 with reference TRBV15 and TRBJ2-2 gives the whole variable domain DAMVIQNPRYQVTQFGKPVTLSCSQTLNHNVMYWYQQKSSQAPKLLFHYYDKDFNNEADTPDNFQSRRPNTSFCFLDIRSPGLGDTAMYLCATSRENTGELFFGEGSRLTVL.

This chain uses TRBV6-1 with TRBJ1-5; D call uncertain. The length of the CDR3 is 16 residues. The V and J ends lost 1 base and 4 bases respectively, with 14 bases between them. Germline V gene data show CDR1 as MNHNS and CDR2 as SASEGT. CDR3 in amino acids: CASSEDPPGLNQPQHF. The CDR3 nucleotides read TGTGCCAGCAGTGAAGACCCCCCGGGTTTAAATCAGCCCCAGCATTTT.

V and J are TRBV6-5 and TRBJ2-2; D possibly uses TRBD1 or TRBD2 (5 bases each). Trimming took off 2 bases at V and 8 bases at J, with 12 bases between the two ends. Germline V gene data show CDR1 as MNHEY and CDR2 as SVGAGI. The CDR3 is 14 residues long. The CDR3 here is CASSYVGVEGELFF. In DNA, the CDR3 is TGTGCCAGCAGTTACGTGGGGGTAGAGGGGGAGCTGTTTTTT.

The chain carries TRBV2 and TRBJ2-6; D gene unclear. The germline gives CDR1 SNHLY, CDR2 FYNNEI. The CDR3 is made up of 16 amino acids. Trimming cost V 5 bases and J 0 bases, with 11 bases left between them. CDR3 loop: CASSRRTGSGANVLTF. CDR3 nucleotides: TGTGCCAGCAGTCGTCGGACGGGCTCTGGGGCCAACGTCCTGACTTTC.

The rearrangement joins TRBV19 to TRBJ2-7, with TRBD1 matching over 9 bases. Germline V gives CDR1 LNHDA, CDR2 SQIVND (reference sequence). Losses at the gene ends were 6 bases for V and 6 bases for J; bases not matched to a gene: 6. The CDR3 loop spans 13 amino acids. CDR3 in amino acids: CASSPTGGGEQYF. The DNA of the CDR3 is TGTGCCAGTAGCCCGACAGGGGGTGGCGAGCAGTACTTC.

The CDR3 protein is CASSNQQGLIYF. CDR3 DNA: TGTGCCAGCAGTAACCAACAGGGACTCATATATTTT. The rearrangement uses TRBV12-3 or TRBV12-4 and TRBJ1-3, with a weak D call TRBD1 (6 bases). The V end was cut by 5 bases, the J end by 12 bases, with 14 bases between. The CDR3 runs 12 residues.

This clone appeared once. The chain joins TRBV19 to TRBJ2-5; TRBD2 matches at 13 bases. Germline V gene data show CDR1 as LNHDA and CDR2 as SQIVND (reference sequence). The CDR3 contains 16 residues. V was clipped by 9 bases and J by 5 bases; unmatched bases: 12. This CDR3 reads CARKEKTSGGSETQYF. CDR3 sequence (DNA): TGTGCCAGGAAGGAAAAGACTAGCGGGGGGTCTGAGACCCAGTACTTC.

This rearrangement joins TRBV25-1 to TRBJ1-5, with D uncertain. Germline V gene sequence: CDR1 MGHDK, CDR2 SYGVNS. This CDR3 is built from 15 residues. Deletions cut 2 bases from V and 6 bases from J, with 14 bases between. CDR3 loop: CASSEPSRRAQPQHF. The CDR3 bases are TGTGCCAGCAGTGAACCGTCGCGACGGGCTCAGCCCCAGCATTTT.

The J gene is TRBJ2-7, the V gene TRBV19; D ambiguous. Trimming left V 4 bases short and J 6 bases short, with 22 bases between. The germline CDR1 and CDR2 sequences are LNHDA and SQIVND (reference sequence). The CDR3 is 16 residues long. The CDR3, as DNA: TGTGCCAGTAGTAGAGCTATTTCGGTCGGTACGGGCGAGCAGTACTTC. As protein: CASSRAISVGTGEQYF.

The chain couples TRBV11-2 to TRBJ1-4; possibly TRBD1 for D (5 bases). The CDR3 has 15 amino acids. CDR1 and CDR2 (germline): SGHAT, FQNNGV. With 5 bases removed from V and 5 bases from J, the gap between germline ends came to 15 bases. CDR3 in amino acids: CASSPWGGRNEKLFF. The CDR3 DNA reads TGTGCCAGCAGCCCCTGGGGCGGACGAAATGAAAAACTGTTTTTT.

The chain uses TRBV10-1 and TRBJ2-7, with 9 bases that match TRBD1. Germline V CDR1 and CDR2: WNHNN, SYGVQD (reference sequence). Trimming at V came to 3 bases and at J to 5 bases, leaving 8 bases not matched to a gene. This CDR3 comprises 15 residues. The CDR3 here is CASSDGTGNFNEQYF. As DNA, the CDR3 is TGCGCCAGCAGTGATGGGACAGGGAATTTCAACGAGCAGTACTTC.

The rearrangement links TRBV27 to TRBJ2-2; perhaps TRBD1 as D (5 bases). Germline CDR1 MNHEY, CDR2 SMNVEV (reference sequence). V lost 3 bases, J lost 3 bases, and 14 bases lay in between. The CDR3 has 16 residues. The CDR3 DNA is TGTGCCAGCAGTTTCACCTTTCTAGGGGACACCGGGGAGCTGTTTTTT. Protein: CASSFTFLGDTGELFF.

The CDR3 reads CASSWDWTSGNSYEQYF. In DNA, the CDR3 is TGTGCCAGCAGCTGGGATTGGACTAGCGGTAACTCCTACGAGCAGTACTTC. V usage is TRBV7-8 and J usage is TRBJ2-7; 10 bases align to TRBD2. Germline CDR1 reads SGHVS; CDR2 reads FQNEAQ. CDR3 length: 17 residues. Trimming at V came to 4 bases and at J to 0 bases, leaving 9 bases not matched to a gene.

The V call is TRBV4-3, the J call TRBJ1-6, with D possibly TRBD1 on 5 matching bases. This CDR3 region has 15 residues. Germline CDR1 reads LGHNA; CDR2 reads YSLEER. The V and J ends lost 3 bases and 8 bases respectively, with 14 bases between them. The chain's CDR3 is CASSQAGGADSPLHF. CDR3 nucleotides: TGCGCCAGCAGCCAGGCCGGCGGGGCGGATTCACCCCTCCACTTT.